Listed below are T cell receptor beta chains from one sample, sequenced in a study of blood T cell repertoires in COVID-19. Clones were sequenced by immunoSEQ multiplex PCR, and TCRdb holds only the in-frame ones, with some missing. The sample lists about 100,000 clones; 79% were seen once. The sample was peripheral blood. The origin of the receptors is a woman of 80 years or more with active or convalescent COVID-19. CDR3s include the opening cysteine and the closing phenylalanine or tryptophan. Each record gives: CDR3 DNA, CDR3 protein, V gene, clone size, J gene, D gene. D genes are given only for firm matches. The size entry is marked missing in some rows and otherwise reads once, few, many or a size class.

TGTGCCAGCAGTCGGGGGGAGACCCAGTACTTC | CASSRGETQYF | TRBV9 | - | TRBJ2-5 | -
TGTGCCGGGACACGGGAGGCCCACTATGGCTACACCTTC | CAGTREAHYGYTF | TRBV30 | - | TRBJ1-2 | -
TGTGCCAGCAGCGTAGTAGGGGCTGGCGATTCACCCCTCCACTTT | CASSVVGAGDSPLHF | TRBV9 | - | TRBJ1-6 | -
TGTGCCAGTCAGCCAGGGGCAATCCCCAATGAGCAGTTCTTC | CASQPGAIPNEQFF | TRBV9 | once | TRBJ2-1 | -
TGTGCCAGCAGCTTCCCACAGGGGGGCTCTGGAAACACCATATATTTT | CASSFPQGGSGNTIYF | TRBV7-2 | - | TRBJ1-3 | TRBD1
TGTGCCAGCAGCCAAGGCAACCAGGGACACTCTGAAGCTTTCTTT | CASSQGNQGHSEAFF | TRBV4-2 | few | TRBJ1-1 | -
TGCAGCGTTGAGGGGACAGGGACTGACAATGAGCAGTTCTTC | CSVEGTGTDNEQFF | TRBV29-1 | - | TRBJ2-1 | TRBD1
TGTGCCAGCAGCCTTGGGACAGGTCAAAATCAGCCCCAGCATTTT | CASSLGTGQNQPQHF | TRBV7-9 | - | TRBJ1-5 | TRBD1
TGTGCCAGCAGTACCGACGGGAATCAGCCCCAGCATTTT | CASSTDGNQPQHF | TRBV2 | many | TRBJ1-5 | -
TGTGCCAGTAGTATACCGGACAGCCGGAACACCGGGGAGCTGTTTTTT | CASSIPDSRNTGELFF | TRBV19 | - | TRBJ2-2 | -
TGCGCCAGCAGCTTAAGTACGGTCACGAACACTGAAGCTTTCTTT | CASSLSTVTNTEAFF | TRBV5-1 | once | TRBJ1-1 | -